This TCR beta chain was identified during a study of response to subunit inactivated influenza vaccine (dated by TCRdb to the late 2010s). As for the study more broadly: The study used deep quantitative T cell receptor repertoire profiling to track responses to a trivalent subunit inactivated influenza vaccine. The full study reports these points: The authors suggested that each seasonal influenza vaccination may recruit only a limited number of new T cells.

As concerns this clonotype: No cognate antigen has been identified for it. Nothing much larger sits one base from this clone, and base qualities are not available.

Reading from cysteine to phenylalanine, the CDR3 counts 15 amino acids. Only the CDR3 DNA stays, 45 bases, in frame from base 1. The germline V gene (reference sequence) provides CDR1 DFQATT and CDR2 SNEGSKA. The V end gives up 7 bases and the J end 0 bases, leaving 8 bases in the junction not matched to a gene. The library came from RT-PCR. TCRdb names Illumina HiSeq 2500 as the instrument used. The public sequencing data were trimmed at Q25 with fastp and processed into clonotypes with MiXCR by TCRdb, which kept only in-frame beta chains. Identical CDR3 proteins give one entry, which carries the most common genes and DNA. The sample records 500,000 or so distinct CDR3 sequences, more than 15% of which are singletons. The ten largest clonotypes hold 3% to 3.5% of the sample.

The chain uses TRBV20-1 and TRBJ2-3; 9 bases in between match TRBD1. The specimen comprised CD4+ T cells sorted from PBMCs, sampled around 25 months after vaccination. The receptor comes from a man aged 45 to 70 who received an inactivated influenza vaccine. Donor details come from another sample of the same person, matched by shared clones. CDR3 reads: CSVSPGTGSTDTQYF. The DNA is TGCAGTGTAAGCCCGGGGACAGGGAGCACAGATACGCAGTATTTT.